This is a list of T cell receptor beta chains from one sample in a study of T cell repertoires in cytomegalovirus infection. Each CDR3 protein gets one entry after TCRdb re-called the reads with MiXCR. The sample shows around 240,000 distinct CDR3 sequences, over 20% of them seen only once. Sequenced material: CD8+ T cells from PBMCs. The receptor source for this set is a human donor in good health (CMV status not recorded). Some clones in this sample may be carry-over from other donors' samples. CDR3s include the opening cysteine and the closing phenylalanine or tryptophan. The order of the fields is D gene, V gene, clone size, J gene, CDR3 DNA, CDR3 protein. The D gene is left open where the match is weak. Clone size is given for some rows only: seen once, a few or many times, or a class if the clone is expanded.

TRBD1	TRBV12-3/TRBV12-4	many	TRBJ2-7	TGTGCCAGCAGCCCCGGACAGGGTTACGACGAGCAGTACTTC	CASSPGQGYDEQYF
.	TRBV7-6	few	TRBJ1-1	TGTGCCAGCAGCTTAATATCAGTGAACACTGAAGCTTTCTTT	CASSLISVNTEAFF
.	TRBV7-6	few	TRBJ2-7	TGTGCCAGCAGAGAGGGGGGGGGTCCCGTCGGGGAGCAGTACTTC	CASREGGGPVGEQYF
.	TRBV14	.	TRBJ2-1	TGTGCCAGCAGCCAAGATAATGTTCGCCTGAACGATAATGAGCAGTTCTTC	CASSQDNVRLNDNEQFF
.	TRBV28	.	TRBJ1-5	TGTGCCAGCAGTTTATGGGGGGAAGGGCAGCCCCAGCATTTT	CASSLWGEGQPQHF
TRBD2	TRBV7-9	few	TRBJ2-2	TGTGCCAGCAGCTACAGCGGGGACTACACCGGGGAGCTGTTTTTT	CASSYSGDYTGELFF
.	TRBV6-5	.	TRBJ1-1	TGTGCCAGCAGGACCCCGGAGAACACTGAAGCTTTCTTT	CASRTPENTEAFF
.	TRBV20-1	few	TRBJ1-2	TGCAGTGCTAGAGAGCACGGGAACTATGGCTACACCTTC	CSAREHGNYGYTF
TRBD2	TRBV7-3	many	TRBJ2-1	TGTGCCAGCAGCAGGACTAGCGGCAATGAGCAGTTCTTC	CASSRTSGNEQFF
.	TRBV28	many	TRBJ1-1	TGTGCCAGCAGCCTCTTCCGGGACGGCCGGGAAGCTTTCTTT	CASSLFRDGREAFF
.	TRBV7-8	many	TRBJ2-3	TGTGCCAGCAGCTTACTGCAGGGGATGAAATATACGCAGTATTTT	CASSLLQGMKYTQYF
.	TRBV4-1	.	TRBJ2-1	TGCGCCAGCAGCCAAGAGTCTAGCGCGATACTCTACAATGAGCAGTTCTTC	CASSQESSAILYNEQFF
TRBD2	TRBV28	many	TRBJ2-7	TGTGCCAGCAGTTCCACAGCGGGGACCCTCTACGAGCAGTACTTC	CASSSTAGTLYEQYF
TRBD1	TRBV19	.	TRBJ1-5	TGTGCCAGTAGTTCGGACAGGGCAACCAATCAGCCCCAGCATTTT	CASSSDRATNQPQHF
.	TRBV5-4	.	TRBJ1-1	TGTGCCAGCAGTTTGCGGGGGGCTAGCACTGAAGCTTTCTTT	CASSLRGASTEAFF
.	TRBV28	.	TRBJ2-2	TGTGCCAGCAGTTATCCACGGGGTCGGGGCACCGGGGAGCTGTTTTTT	CASSYPRGRGTGELFF
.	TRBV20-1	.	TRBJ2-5	TGCAGTGCTAGGAAGGTCCAAGAGACCCAGTACTTC	CSARKVQETQYF
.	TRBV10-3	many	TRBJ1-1	TGTGCCATCAGTGAAAGGGCAGGGGACCTGACCATGAACACTGAAGCTTTCTTT	CAISERAGDLTMNTEAFF
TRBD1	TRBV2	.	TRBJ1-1	TGTGCCAGCAGTCCTCCCGGGACAGGGGTCCCTGAAGCTTTCTTT	CASSPPGTGVPEAFF
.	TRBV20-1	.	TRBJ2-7	TGCAGTGCTAGAGGCAGGACAGACGGCTACGAGCAGTACTTC	CSARGRTDGYEQYF